Here is one T cell receptor (beta chain) with its context. Its antigen is still unknown. It was 100,000 or so TCR templates that were assayed per sample. The method was immunoSEQ multiplex PCR; TCRdb's version includes in-frame clones alone and lacks a portion of them. The repertoire includes some 97,000 clones, 80% to 95% of them detected once, and 2.6% sits in the top ten. The data were taken from a study of siplizumab effects on memory and regulatory T cells. The study, taken as a whole, reports: Naive T cells appeared more diverse than memory cells and seemed to be major alloresponse contributors. Reactions containing siplizumab showed mappable alloreactive CD4+ clones averaging roughly 67% Treg-derived, versus 25% to 30% in controls. The authors did not confirm suppressive function in proliferating Tregs from siplizumab cultures.

The TCR comes from a human donor in good health. Some clones in this sample may be carry-over from other donors' samples. The sample taken for sequencing was CD4+ T cells sorted from blood.

CDR3 nucleotides: TGTGCCAGCAGCGACCGGATATCCAACTATGGCTACACCTTC. Amino acids: CASSDRISNYGYTF. The chain links TRBV9 to TRBJ1-2, with D hard to call. The germline V gene has CDR1 SGDLS and CDR2 YYNGEE. V lost 3 bases and J lost 2, with 11 bases in between. The CDR3 runs 14 residues.